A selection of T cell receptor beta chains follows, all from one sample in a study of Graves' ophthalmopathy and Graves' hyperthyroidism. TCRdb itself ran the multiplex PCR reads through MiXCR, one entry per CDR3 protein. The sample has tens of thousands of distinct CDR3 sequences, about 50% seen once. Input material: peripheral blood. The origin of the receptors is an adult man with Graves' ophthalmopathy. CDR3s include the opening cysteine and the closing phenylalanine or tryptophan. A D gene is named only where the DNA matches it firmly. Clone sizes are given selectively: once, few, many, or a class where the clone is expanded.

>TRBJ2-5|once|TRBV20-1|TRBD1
CSASGTGGETQYF
TGCAGTGCTTCCGGGACAGGGGGAGAGACCCAGTACTTC
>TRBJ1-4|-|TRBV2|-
CASSFNREGDEKLFF
TGTGCCAGCAGTTTTAACAGGGAGGGCGATGAAAAACTGTTTTTT
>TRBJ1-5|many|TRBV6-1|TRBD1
CASSETGGTSYSNQPQHF
TGTGCCAGCAGTGAGACAGGGGGCACTTCATATAGCAATCAGCCCCAGCATTTT
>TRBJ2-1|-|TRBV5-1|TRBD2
CASSLRLAGDNEQFF
TGCGCCAGCAGCTTGAGGCTAGCGGGCGACAATGAGCAGTTCTTC
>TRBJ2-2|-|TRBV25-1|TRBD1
CASSGTVGQGAESNTGELFF
TGTGCCAGCAGTGGTACGGTAGGACAGGGGGCCGAGAGTAACACCGGGGAGCTGTTTTTT
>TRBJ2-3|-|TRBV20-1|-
CSARDLGGYNEQYF
TGCAGTGCTAGAGATCTCGGCGGGTACAATGAGCAGTATTTT
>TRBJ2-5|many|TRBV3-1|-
CASSRAEYGTQYF
TGTGCCAGCAGCCGGGCTGAGTATGGGACCCAGTACTTC
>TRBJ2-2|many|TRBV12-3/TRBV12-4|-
CASSSVNTGELFF
TGTGCCAGCAGTTCGGTCAACACCGGGGAGCTGTTTTTT
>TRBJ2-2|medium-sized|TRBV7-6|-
CASSLGGSGELFF
TGTGCCAGCAGCTTAGGGGGGAGCGGGGAGCTGTTTTTT
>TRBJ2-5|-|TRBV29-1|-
CSVAYAGMGETQYF
TGCAGCGTTGCGTACGCAGGGATGGGGGAGACCCAGTACTTC
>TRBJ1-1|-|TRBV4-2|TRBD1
CASRPTGVNTEAFF
TGTGCCAGCAGACCGACAGGGGTGAACACTGAAGCTTTCTTT
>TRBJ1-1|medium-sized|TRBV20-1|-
CSARVEGGVTDAFF
TGCAGTGCTAGAGTAGAAGGGGGGGTGACGGACGCTTTCTTT
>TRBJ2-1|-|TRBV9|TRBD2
CASSVWGTSFGVYNEQFF
TGTGCCAGCAGCGTTTGGGGGACTAGCTTTGGCGTCTACAATGAGCAGTTCTTC
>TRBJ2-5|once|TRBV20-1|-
CSAEGRETQYF
TGCAGTGCTGAGGGGAGAGAGACCCAGTACTTC
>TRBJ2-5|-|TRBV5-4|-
CASSLSIRGGVRETQYF
TGTGCCAGCAGCTTGAGTATTCGGGGAGGAGTACGAGAGACCCAGTACTTC
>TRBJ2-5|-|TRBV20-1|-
CSASLDGDTEETQYF
TGCAGTGCTAGTTTGGACGGGGACACTGAAGAGACCCAGTACTTC
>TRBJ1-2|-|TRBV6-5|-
CASSAERGRDGYTF
TGTGCCAGCAGTGCTGAGCGGGGGAGGGATGGCTACACCTTC
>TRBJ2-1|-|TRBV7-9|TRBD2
CASSFVLAGPYNEQFF
TGTGCCAGCAGCTTTGTCCTAGCGGGCCCCTACAATGAGCAGTTCTTC
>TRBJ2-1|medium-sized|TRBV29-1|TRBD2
CSVGRGGVYNEQFF
TGCAGCGTCGGACGGGGGGGCGTTTACAATGAGCAGTTCTTC
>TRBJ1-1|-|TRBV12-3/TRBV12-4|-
CASIRTNTEAFF
TGTGCCAGTATCAGGACGAACACTGAAGCTTTCTTT
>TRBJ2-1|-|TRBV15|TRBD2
CATSSLTLRETYNEQFF
TGTGCCACCAGCAGCCTAACGTTGCGGGAGACCTACAATGAGCAGTTCTTC
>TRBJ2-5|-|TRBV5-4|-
CASSPAHGQETQYF
TGTGCCAGCAGCCCGGCGCACGGCCAAGAGACCCAGTACTTC
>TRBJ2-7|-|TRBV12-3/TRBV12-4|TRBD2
CASSLWTSGRAEQYF
TGTGCCAGCAGTCTATGGACTAGCGGGAGGGCCGAGCAGTACTTC
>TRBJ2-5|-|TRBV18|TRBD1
CASSPGTGDETQYF
TGTGCCAGCTCACCCGGGACAGGGGATGAGACCCAGTACTTC
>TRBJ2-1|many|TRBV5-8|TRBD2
CASSLAGDYNEQFF
TGTGCCAGCAGCTTAGCGGGGGACTACAATGAGCAGTTCTTC
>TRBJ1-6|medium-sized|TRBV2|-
CASNLDSLNSPLHF
TGTGCCAGCAATCTGGACAGTCTAAATTCACCCCTCCACTTT
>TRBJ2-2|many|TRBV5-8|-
CASSFLTGARSTGELFF
TGTGCCAGCAGCTTTCTGACAGGAGCCCGTAGCACCGGGGAGCTGTTTTTT
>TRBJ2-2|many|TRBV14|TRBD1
CASSQERGRGPGELFF
TGTGCCAGCAGCCAAGAAAGGGGGCGCGGGCCCGGGGAGCTGTTTTTT
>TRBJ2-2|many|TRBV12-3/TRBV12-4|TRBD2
CASSATVAGGPSDTGELFF
TGTGCCAGCAGCGCCACCGTAGCGGGAGGGCCGAGCGACACCGGGGAGCTGTTTTTT
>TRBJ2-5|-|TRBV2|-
CASSARGETQYF
TGTGCCAGCAGTGCCCGGGGAGAGACCCAGTACTTC
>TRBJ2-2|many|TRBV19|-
CASSKADPNTGELFF
TGTGCCAGTAGTAAGGCGGACCCGAACACCGGGGAGCTGTTTTTT
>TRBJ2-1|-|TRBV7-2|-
CASSRGASSNPNYEQFF
TGTGCCAGCAGCCGAGGGGCCTCGTCCAACCCTAACTATGAGCAGTTCTTC
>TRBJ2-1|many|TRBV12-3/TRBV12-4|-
CASSLEGPSYDEQFF
TGTGCCAGCAGTTTAGAAGGACCGTCCTACGATGAGCAGTTCTTC
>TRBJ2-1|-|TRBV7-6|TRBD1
CASSMTGVLDEQFF
TGTGCCAGCAGCATGACAGGGGTTCTCGATGAGCAGTTCTTC
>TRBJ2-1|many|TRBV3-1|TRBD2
CASSPWTSGENEQFF
TGTGCCAGCAGCCCGTGGACTAGCGGGGAGAATGAGCAGTTCTTC
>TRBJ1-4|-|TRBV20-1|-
CSATLAGRGSTNEKLFF
TGCAGTGCTACCCTAGCGGGGCGCGGATCAACTAATGAAAAACTGTTTTTT
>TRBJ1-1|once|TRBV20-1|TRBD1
CSAPGQGNTGAFF
TGCAGTGCCCCGGGACAGGGGAACACTGGGGCTTTCTTT
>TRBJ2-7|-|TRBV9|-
CASSVEIADFYEQYF
TGTGCCAGCAGCGTAGAAATAGCGGATTTCTACGAGCAGTACTTC
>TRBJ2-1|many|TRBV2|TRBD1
CASSRTGEEGNEQFF
TGTGCCAGCAGTCGGACAGGGGAAGAGGGGAATGAGCAGTTCTTC
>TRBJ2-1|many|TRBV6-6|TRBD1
CASSYSVQGANNEQFF
TGTGCCAGCAGTTACTCGGTGCAGGGGGCCAACAATGAGCAGTTCTTC